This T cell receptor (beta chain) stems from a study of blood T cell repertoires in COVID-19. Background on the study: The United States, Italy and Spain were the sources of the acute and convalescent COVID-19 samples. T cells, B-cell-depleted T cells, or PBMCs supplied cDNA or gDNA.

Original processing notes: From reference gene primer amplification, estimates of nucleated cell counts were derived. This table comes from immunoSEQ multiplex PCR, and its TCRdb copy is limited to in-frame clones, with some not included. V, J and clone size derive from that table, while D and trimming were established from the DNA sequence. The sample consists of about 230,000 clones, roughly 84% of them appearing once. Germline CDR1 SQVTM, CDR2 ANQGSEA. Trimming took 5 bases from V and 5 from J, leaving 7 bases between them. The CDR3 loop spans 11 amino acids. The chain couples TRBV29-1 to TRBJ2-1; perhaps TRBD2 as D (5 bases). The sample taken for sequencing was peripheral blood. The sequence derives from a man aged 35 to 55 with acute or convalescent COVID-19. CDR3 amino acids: CSVQEDNEQFF. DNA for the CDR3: TGCAGCGTTCAGGAGGACAATGAGCAGTTCTTC.